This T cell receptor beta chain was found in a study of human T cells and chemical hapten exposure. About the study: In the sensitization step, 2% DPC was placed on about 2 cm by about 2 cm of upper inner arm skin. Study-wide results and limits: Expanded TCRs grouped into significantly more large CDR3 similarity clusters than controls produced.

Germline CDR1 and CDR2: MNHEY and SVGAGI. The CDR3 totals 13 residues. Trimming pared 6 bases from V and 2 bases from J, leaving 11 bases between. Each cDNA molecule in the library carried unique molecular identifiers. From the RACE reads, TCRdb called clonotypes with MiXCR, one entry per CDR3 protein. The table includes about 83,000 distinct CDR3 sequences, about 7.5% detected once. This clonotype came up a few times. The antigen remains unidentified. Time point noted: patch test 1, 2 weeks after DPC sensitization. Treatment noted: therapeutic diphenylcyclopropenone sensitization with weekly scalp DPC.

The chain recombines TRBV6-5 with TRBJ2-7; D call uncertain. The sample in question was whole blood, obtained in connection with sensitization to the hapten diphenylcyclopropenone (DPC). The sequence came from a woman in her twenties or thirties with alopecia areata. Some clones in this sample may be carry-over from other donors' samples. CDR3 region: CASRVGATYEQYF. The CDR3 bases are TGTGCCAGCAGGGTGGGCGCGACCTACGAGCAGTACTTC.